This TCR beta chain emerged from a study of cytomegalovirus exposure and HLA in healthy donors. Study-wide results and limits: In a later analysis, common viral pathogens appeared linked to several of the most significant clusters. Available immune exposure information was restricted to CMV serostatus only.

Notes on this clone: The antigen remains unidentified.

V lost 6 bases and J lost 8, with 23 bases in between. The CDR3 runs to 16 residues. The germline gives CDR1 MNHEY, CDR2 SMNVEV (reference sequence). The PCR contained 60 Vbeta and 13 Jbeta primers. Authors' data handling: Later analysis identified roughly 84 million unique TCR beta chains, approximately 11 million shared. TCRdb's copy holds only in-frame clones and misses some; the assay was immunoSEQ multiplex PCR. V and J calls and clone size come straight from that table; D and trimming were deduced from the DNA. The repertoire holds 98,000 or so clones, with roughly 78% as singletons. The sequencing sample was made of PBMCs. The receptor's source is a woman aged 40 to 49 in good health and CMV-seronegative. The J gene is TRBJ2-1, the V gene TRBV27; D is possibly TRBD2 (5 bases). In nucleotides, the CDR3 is TGTGCCAGCAGCACCCCCCGGGGTCCCCGTGGGGATGAGCAGTTCTTC. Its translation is CASSTPRGPRGDEQFF.